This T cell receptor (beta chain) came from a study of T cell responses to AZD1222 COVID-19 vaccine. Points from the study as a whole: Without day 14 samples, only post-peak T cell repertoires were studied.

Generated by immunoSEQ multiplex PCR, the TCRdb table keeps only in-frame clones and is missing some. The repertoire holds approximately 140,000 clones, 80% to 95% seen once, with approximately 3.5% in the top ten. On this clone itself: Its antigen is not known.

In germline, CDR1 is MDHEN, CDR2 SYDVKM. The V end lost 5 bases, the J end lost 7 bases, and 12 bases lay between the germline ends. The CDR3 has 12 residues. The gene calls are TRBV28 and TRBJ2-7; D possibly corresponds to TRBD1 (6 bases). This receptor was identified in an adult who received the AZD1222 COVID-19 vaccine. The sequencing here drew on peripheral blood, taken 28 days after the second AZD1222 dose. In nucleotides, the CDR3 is TGTGCCAGCAGTAATGGGGGCGGTGAGCAGTACTTC. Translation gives CASSNGGGEQYF. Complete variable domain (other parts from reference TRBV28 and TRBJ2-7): DVKVTQSSRYLVKRTGEKVFLECVQDMDHENMFWYRQDPGLGLRLIYFSYDVKMKEKGDIPEGYSVSREKKERFSLILESASTNQTSMYLCASSNGGGEQYFGPGTRLTVT.